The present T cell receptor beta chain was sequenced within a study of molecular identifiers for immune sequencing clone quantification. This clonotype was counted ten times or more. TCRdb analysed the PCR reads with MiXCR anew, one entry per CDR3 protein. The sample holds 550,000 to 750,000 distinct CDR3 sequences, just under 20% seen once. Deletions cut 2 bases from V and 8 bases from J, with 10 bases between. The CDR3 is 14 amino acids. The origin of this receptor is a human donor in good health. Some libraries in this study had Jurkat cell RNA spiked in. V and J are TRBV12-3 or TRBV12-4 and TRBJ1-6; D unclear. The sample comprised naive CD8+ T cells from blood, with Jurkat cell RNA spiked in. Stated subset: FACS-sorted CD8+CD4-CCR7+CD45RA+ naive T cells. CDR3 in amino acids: CASSLTLMDSPLHF. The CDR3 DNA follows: TGTGCCAGCAGTTTAACCCTTATGGATTCACCCCTCCACTTT.